This TCR beta chain was observed in a study of persistence of HIV-infected CD4 T cells. Study information: Donors were ART-treated; their CMV- and Gag-responding CD4+ T cells were isolated. Whole-study results and caveats: TCRbeta richness was lower in CMV- and Gag-responding cells than in anti-CD3/anti-CD28-responding cells.

Sequencing used immunoSEQ version 4 in survey mode. Clones were read by immunoSEQ multiplex PCR, and TCRdb kept only the in-frame ones, dropping some. The data show about 50,000 clones, around 75% seen once. The CDR3 sequence is 12 residues long. Trimming took off 1 base at V and 13 bases at J, with 8 bases between the two ends. CDR1 and CDR2 from the germline V gene are SEHNR and FQNEAQ (reference sequence). Lysates of CMV-infected fibroblasts at 8 to 10 ug/mL stimulated these cells. Memory cells lacking CD40L and CD69 with high CD45RO were sorted. Donors were HIV-1-infected adults who began suppressive ART during chronic infection. PBMCs were depleted of CD8+ T cells before stimulation. Points on this clone: The antigen is unknown.

The receptor comes from an adult man with HIV who was CMV-seropositive. This chain connects TRBV7-9 to TRBJ1-6; no reliable D call. The material sequenced was CD4+ T cells sorted from PBMCs after approximately 19-hour stimulation, taken from a patient who received antiretroviral therapy. In nucleotides, the CDR3 is TGTGCCAGCAGCTTAGGGTTATCGCCCCTCCACTTT. Protein product: CASSLGLSPLHF.